A selection of T cell receptor beta chains follows, all from one sample in a study of blood T cell repertoires in COVID-19. Clones were read by immunoSEQ multiplex PCR, and TCRdb kept only the in-frame ones, dropping some. The data show about 230,000 clones, 65% to 85% seen once. The sequencing sample was made of peripheral blood. These receptors all stem from a woman of 80 years or more with acute or convalescent COVID-19. The CDR3 runs from the conserved cysteine through the conserved F or W. A D gene is named only where the DNA matches it firmly. Clone size is shown for a subset of rows, as once, few, many or a class of expanded clone.

D gene | J gene | V gene | clone size | CDR3 DNA | CDR3 protein
TRBD1 | TRBJ2-1 | TRBV7-9 | once | TGTGCCACCGGGTACACAGGGGATGAGCAGTTCTTC | CATGYTGDEQFF
. | TRBJ1-5 | TRBV30 | . | TGTGCCTGGAGTGGCAGGGGTGGTCAGCCCCAGCATTTT | CAWSGRGGQPQHF
TRBD1 | TRBJ1-1 | TRBV19 | . | TGTGCCAGTAGTACTCCAGGGGGCGGCACTGAAGCTTTCTTT | CASSTPGGGTEAFF
TRBD2 | TRBJ2-5 | TRBV7-8 | . | TGTGCCAGCAGCCCAGGGATTAGCGGGAGCCCAAAAGAGACCCAGTACTTC | CASSPGISGSPKETQYF
TRBD1 | TRBJ1-2 | TRBV5-1 | . | TGCGCCAGCAGCCCCGGGACAGCAACTAACTATGGCTACACCTTC | CASSPGTATNYGYTF
. | TRBJ2-7 | TRBV16 | . | TGTGCCAGCAGCCAATTGGCGGGCGAATACGAGCAGTACTTC | CASSQLAGEYEQYF
. | TRBJ2-7 | TRBV28 | few | TGTGCCAGCAGTTCAATTCGGCGGAGCTCCTACGAGCAGTACTTC | CASSSIRRSSYEQYF
TRBD2 | TRBJ2-7 | TRBV4-1 | . | TGCGCCAGCAGCCAAGAACTAGCGGGAGGCCCCGAGCAGTACTTC | CASSQELAGGPEQYF
. | TRBJ1-1 | TRBV4-1 | few | TGCGCCAGCAGCCAGACCCAGGGAATGAACACTGAAGCTTTCTTT | CASSQTQGMNTEAFF
TRBD1 | TRBJ1-2 | TRBV7-9 | . | TGTGCCAGCAGCTTGAATGACAGGGGAGGCTATGGCTACACCTTC | CASSLNDRGGYGYTF
. | TRBJ2-1 | TRBV9 | . | TGTGCCAGCAGCGAGGAGGAGGGCGGGGTTGGCAATGAGCAGTTCTTC | CASSEEEGGVGNEQFF
TRBD2 | TRBJ2-1 | TRBV7-3 | . | TGTGCCAGCAGCCGGACTACTAGCGGGAGGAACAATGAGCAGTTCTTC | CASSRTTSGRNNEQFF
. | TRBJ2-5 | TRBV4-1 | . | TGCGCCAGCAGCTTCTCTAATCATCGGGAGACCCAGTACTTC | CASSFSNHRETQYF
. | TRBJ2-2 | TRBV25-1 | once | TGTGCCAGCAGTGAATCGGTCAGACAAACCGGGGAGCTGTTTTTT | CASSESVRQTGELFF
. | TRBJ1-1 | TRBV27 | . | TGTGAAGTAAGAGGACAGTGGAACACTGAAGCTTTCTTT | CEVRGQWNTEAFF
TRBD1 | TRBJ2-7 | TRBV2 | . | TGTGCCAGCTCCGGGACAGGGTGGTACGAGCAGTACTTC | CASSGTGWYEQYF
TRBD1 | TRBJ2-2 | TRBV5-6 | . | TGTGCCAGCAGCTTACAGGGGGCTAACACCGGGGAGCTGTTTTTT | CASSLQGANTGELFF
TRBD2 | TRBJ2-3 | TRBV11-2 | . | TGTGCCAGCAGCTTTGGGACTAGCGGGGAAACTCGGTATTTT | CASSFGTSGETRYF
. | TRBJ2-1 | TRBV2 | . | TGTGCCAGCAGTCGTACGGGGGTTGGGGAGCAGTTCTTC | CASSRTGVGEQFF
. | TRBJ1-5 | TRBV9 | . | TGTGCCAGCAGCGTAGCCGGGTTGGGTCAGCCCCAGCATTTT | CASSVAGLGQPQHF
. | TRBJ1-5 | TRBV6-5 | . | TGTGCCAGCAGTCCCGACGGGCCGGGAATGATCCAGCATTTT | CASSPDGPGMIQHF
TRBD2 | TRBJ2-2 | TRBV11-2 | . | TGTGCCAGCAGCGCGACTAGCGCGGACACCGGGGAGCTGTTTTTT | CASSATSADTGELFF
. | TRBJ2-2 | TRBV7-9 | . | TGTGCCAGCCGTCGCGGCGCGAACACCGGGGAGCTGTTTTTT | CASRRGANTGELFF
. | TRBJ1-1 | TRBV6-5 | . | TGTGCCAGCAGTTTACGGGGGGACACTGAAGCTTTCTTT | CASSLRGDTEAFF
TRBD1 | TRBJ1-6 | TRBV7-2 | . | TGTGCCAGCAGCTCACAGGGGGCCGGGTCACCCCTCCACTTT | CASSSQGAGSPLHF
TRBD2 | TRBJ2-2 | TRBV15 | . | TGTGCCACCAGCCTACTAGCGGGAGCTATCGGGGAGCTGTTTTTT | CATSLLAGAIGELFF
. | TRBJ1-4 | TRBV5-1 | . | TGCGCCAGCAGCTTGGATGGGGCGATCGGGGAAAAACTGTTTTTT | CASSLDGAIGEKLFF
. | TRBJ1-3 | TRBV28 | . | TGTGCCAGCAGTTTAGCGGGAAACACCATATATTTT | CASSLAGNTIYF
TRBD1 | TRBJ1-3 | TRBV7-2 | . | TGTGCCAGCAGCTTAGAGGGGGCCTATGGAAACACCATATATTTT | CASSLEGAYGNTIYF
. | TRBJ1-4 | TRBV25-1 | . | TGTGCCAGCAGTGACGGGGGGGGCAGGACTGAAAAACTGTTTTTT | CASSDGGGRTEKLFF
TRBD1 | TRBJ1-1 | TRBV10-3 | . | TGTGCCATCAGTGAGGCCGGGACAGAGAACACTGAAGCTTTCTTT | CAISEAGTENTEAFF
. | TRBJ2-7 | TRBV6-5 | . | TGTGCCAGCAGTTGGGAGTCCGAGCAGTACTTC | CASSWESEQYF
TRBD1 | TRBJ2-3 | TRBV7-9 | . | TGTGCCAGCAGCACTCGGGACAGGGATATTTCAGATACGCAGTATTTT | CASSTRDRDISDTQYF
. | TRBJ1-4 | TRBV25-1 | . | TGTGCCAGCAGTGAATTGGCTGTAAACCCGAAACTGTTTTTT | CASSELAVNPKLFF
TRBD2 | TRBJ2-2 | TRBV10-2 | . | TGCGCCAGCCTTAGCGGGGGGGCCGCCGGGGAGCTGTTTTTT | CASLSGGAAGELFF
TRBD2 | TRBJ2-7 | TRBV6-5 | . | TGTGCCAGCACGGGGGGAGTGACCTACGAGCAGTACTTC | CASTGGVTYEQYF
. | TRBJ1-6 | TRBV12-5 | . | TGTGCTAGTGGTTTCAGGGGCTCCTATAATTCACCCCTCCACTTT | CASGFRGSYNSPLHF
TRBD1 | TRBJ2-2 | TRBV9 | . | TGTGCCAGCAGCGAAAGACAGGGATCGAACACCGGGGAGCTGTTTTTT | CASSERQGSNTGELFF
. | TRBJ2-2 | TRBV7-2 | . | TGTGCCAGCAGCTTAGAGGGGTCATCCCTTCGAGATGGCGGGGAGCTGTTTTTT | CASSLEGSSLRDGGELFF
. | TRBJ2-3 | TRBV3-1/TRBV3-2 | . | TGTGCCAGCAGCCCAGGTCTAGGGGGGGCCGTGGATACGCAGTATTTT | CASSPGLGGAVDTQYF
. | TRBJ1-5 | TRBV12-3/TRBV12-4 | . | TGTGCCAGCAGTTTAAGACAGGAGGAACCCCAGCATTTT | CASSLRQEEPQHF
. | TRBJ2-1 | TRBV29-1 | once | TGCAGCGGCGGGGACCCACACAATGAGCAGTTCTTC | CSGGDPHNEQFF